The TCR beta chain described here comes from a study of OX40 agonist ivuxolimab in advanced cancers. Background on the study: Patients in dose escalation had liver, melanoma, kidney or head and neck cancers. Three patients had partial responses: one hepatocellular carcinoma, two cutaneous melanoma. Study-wide results and limits: Low levels of normalized T-cell clonal expansion also appeared in some nonresponders.

The germline CDR1 and CDR2 sequences are ENHRY and SYGVKD. The CDR3 spans 13 residues. Trimming took 3 bases from V and 2 from J, leaving 7 bases between them. TCRdb's table, derived via immunoSEQ multiplex PCR, lists solely in-frame clones and lacks some. This table has roughly 40,000 clones, approximately 91% appearing once. In regard to this clone: The target antigen is unknown.

The sequence came from an adult with an advanced solid tumor such as melanoma, head and neck, liver or kidney cancer. Sequencing used CD4+ or CD8+ T cells sorted from blood, obtained in a trial of the OX40 agonist ivuxolimab. The chain has TRBV10-3 and TRBJ2-5, with D uncertain. The CDR3, as DNA: TGTGCCATCAGTGAAGTAGCACAAGAGACCCAGTACTTC. Encoded protein: CAISEVAQETQYF.